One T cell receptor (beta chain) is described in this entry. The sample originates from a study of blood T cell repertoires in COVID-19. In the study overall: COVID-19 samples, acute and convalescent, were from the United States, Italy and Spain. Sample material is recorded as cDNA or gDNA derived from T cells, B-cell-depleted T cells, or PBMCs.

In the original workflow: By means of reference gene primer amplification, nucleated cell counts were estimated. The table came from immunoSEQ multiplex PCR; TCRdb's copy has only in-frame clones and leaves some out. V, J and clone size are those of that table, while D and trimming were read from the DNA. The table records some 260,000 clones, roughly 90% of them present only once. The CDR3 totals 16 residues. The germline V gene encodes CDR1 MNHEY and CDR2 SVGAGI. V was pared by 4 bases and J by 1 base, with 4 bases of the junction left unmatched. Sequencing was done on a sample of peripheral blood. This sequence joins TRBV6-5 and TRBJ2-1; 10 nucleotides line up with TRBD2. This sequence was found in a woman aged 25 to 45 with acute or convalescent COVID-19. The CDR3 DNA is TGTGCCAGCAGTTGGACTAGCGGACCATCCTACAATGAGCAGTTCTTC. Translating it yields CASSWTSGPSYNEQFF.